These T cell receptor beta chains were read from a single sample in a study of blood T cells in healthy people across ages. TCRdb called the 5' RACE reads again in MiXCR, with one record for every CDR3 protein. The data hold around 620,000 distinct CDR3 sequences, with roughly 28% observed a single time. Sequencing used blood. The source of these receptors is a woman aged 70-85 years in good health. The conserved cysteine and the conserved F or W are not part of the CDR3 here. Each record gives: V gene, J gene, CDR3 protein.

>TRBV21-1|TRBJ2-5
ASRKGVRAWEQY
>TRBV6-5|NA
ASSYSGRDNEQF
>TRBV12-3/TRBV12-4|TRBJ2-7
ASSAQGSHEQY
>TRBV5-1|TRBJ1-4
TSSPEGNEKLF
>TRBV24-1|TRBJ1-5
ATSGTGDQPQH
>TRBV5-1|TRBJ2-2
ASSWAGQGAGGELF
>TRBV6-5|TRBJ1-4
ASRQTLNEKLF
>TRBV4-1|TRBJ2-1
ASSQDQGGLPQF
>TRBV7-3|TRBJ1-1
ASSRDTFSNTEAF
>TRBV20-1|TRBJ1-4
SAQGRGGRGEKLF
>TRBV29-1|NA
SVVSGGYYEQY
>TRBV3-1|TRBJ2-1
ASSSQTSRPEQF
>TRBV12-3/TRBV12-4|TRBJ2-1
ASSSDRTSGGAKEQF
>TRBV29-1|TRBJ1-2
SVSDSSYGYT
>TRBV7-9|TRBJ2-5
ASRSPVETQY
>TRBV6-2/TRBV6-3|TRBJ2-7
ASRTGTNLIYEQY
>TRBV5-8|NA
ASSLRRGGRNEQF
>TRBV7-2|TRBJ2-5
ASSLFGLGGPQETQY
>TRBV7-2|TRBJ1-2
AGSLVGGASGYT
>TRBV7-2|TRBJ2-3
ASSLGLAGGGDTQY
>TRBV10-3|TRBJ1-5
AISEYSGAPPDDQPQH
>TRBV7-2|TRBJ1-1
ASSSIRRGRTEAF
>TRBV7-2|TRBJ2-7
ASSSWPSGNNYEQY
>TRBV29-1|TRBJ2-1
SVRGESVEQF
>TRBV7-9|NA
ASSLAPDRVRGEQF
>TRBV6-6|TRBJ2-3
ASSPTFGADTQY
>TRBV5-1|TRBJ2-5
ASSFPSGGETQY
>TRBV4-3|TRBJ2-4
ASSRNGGTGLNIQY
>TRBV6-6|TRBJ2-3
ASSYSRQVGDTQY
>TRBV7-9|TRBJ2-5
ASSLGSRTGQETQY
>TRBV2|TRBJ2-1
AIKRDRGYNEQF
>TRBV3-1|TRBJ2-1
ASSLRSDSYSYNEQF
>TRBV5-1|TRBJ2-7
ASTPEVLSYEQY
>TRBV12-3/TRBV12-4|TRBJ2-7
ASSMEASGGREQY
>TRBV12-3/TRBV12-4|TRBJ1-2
ASTLGPSRGYT
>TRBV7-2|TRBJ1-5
ASSLGGQSNQPQH
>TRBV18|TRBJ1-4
ASSAALWEKLF
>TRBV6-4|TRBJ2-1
ASSGLAGGPNEQF
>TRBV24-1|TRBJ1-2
ATSDESPHGYT
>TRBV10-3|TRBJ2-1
AIRGLAGGSIYNEQF
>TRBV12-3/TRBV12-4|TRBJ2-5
AGGPRSQETQY
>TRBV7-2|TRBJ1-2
ASRATAGSHYGYT